These 3 T cell receptor beta chains were sequenced from one sample in a study of blood T cell repertoires in COVID-19. TCRdb's copy holds only in-frame clones and misses some; the assay was immunoSEQ multiplex PCR. This sample has 65,000 to 90,000 clones, with nearly 85% found just once. The specimen sequenced was peripheral blood. Receptor source: a woman aged 80 or over with acute or convalescent COVID-19.

The chain is built from TRBV2 and TRBJ1-1; D gene ambiguous. V was shortened by 6 bases and J by 1 base, with 15 bases between the two germline ends. This CDR3 contains 15 residues. Per germline, CDR1 SNHLY and CDR2 FYNNEI. CDR3 sequence: CASREFLRKNTEAFF. As DNA, the CDR3 is TGTGCCAGCAGAGAGTTTCTCAGGAAGAACACTGAAGCTTTCTTT.

Only one count was recorded for this clone. The chain has TRBV19 and TRBJ2-7, with 11 bases fitting TRBD2. After removal of 0 bases from V and 6 bases from J, the junction contained 10 bases not matched to a gene. The CDR3 loop spans 17 amino acids. Germline V CDR1 and CDR2: LNHDA, SQIVND (reference sequence). CDR3 residues: CASSIDLAGGARGEQYF. The CDR3, as DNA: TGTGCCAGTAGTATAGATCTAGCGGGAGGCGCCAGGGGCGAGCAGTACTTC.

The chain links TRBV5-1 to TRBJ2-2; 12 bases are shared with TRBD2. The CDR3 is 15 amino acids. The J segment lost 8 bases and the V segment lost 0 bases, leaving 2 bases of the junction unmatched. In germline, CDR1 is SGHRS, CDR2 YFSETQ. CDR3 residues: CASSLGLAGVGELFF. CDR3 sequence (DNA): TGCGCCAGCAGCTTGGGACTAGCGGGAGTTGGGGAGCTGTTTTTT.